This T cell receptor beta chain was documented in a study of blood T cell repertoires in COVID-19. Across the study: Some COVID-19 samples were acute and others convalescent; all came from the United States, Italy and Spain. PBMCs, B-cell-depleted T cells, or T cells provided the cDNA or gDNA that made up the material.

Participants had their cohort set by participant-reported clinical history. The J segment lost 0 bases and the V segment lost 6 bases, leaving 5 bases of the junction unmatched. Germline values: CDR1 LNHDA, CDR2 SQIVND (reference sequence). This CDR3 comprises 15 residues. Under the authors' procedure: Reference gene primers were amplified, and this amplification served to estimate nucleated cell counts. Repertoires were generated with immunoSEQ multiplex PCR, while TCRdb's copy carries only in-frame clones and drops some. D and trimming were read from the DNA, whereas the V and J calls and clone size are those reported in that table. The repertoire has some 150,000 clones, approximately 87% of them found once; the top ten carry approximately 1.2%.

This receptor was obtained from a woman in her twenties or thirties with acute COVID-19. The chain combines TRBV19 with TRBJ1-5; 7 bases fit TRBD1. The sequencing sample was made of PBMCs or T cells enriched from blood (not recorded which). CDR3 residues: CASRLDRSSNQPQHF. The CDR3 coding sequence is TGTGCCAGTAGATTGGACAGGAGTAGCAATCAGCCCCAGCATTTT.